A single sample gave rise to the 22 T cell receptor beta chains below, sequenced in a study of siplizumab effects on memory and regulatory T cells. Repertoires were generated with immunoSEQ multiplex PCR, while TCRdb's copy carries only in-frame clones and drops some. This table has some 52,000 clones, about 97% appearing once. Sequences were obtained from naive CD4+ T cells sorted from blood. These TCRs come from a human donor in good health.

In DNA form, the CDR3 reads TGTGCCAGTAGTATAGGCGGGCAGCTACAAGAGACCCAGTACTTC. As protein: CASSIGGQLQETQYF. The J gene is TRBJ2-5, the V gene TRBV19, with a possible D match to TRBD2 (5 bases). This CDR3 region has 15 residues. Germline V gives CDR1 LNHDA, CDR2 SQIVND (reference sequence). V was trimmed by 1 base and J by 2 bases, leaving 11 bases between them. The whole variable domain, remainder taken from reference TRBV19 and TRBJ2-5, is DGGITQSPKYLFRKEGQNVTLSCEQNLNHDAMYWYRQDPGQGLRLIYYSQIVNDFQKGDIAEGYSVSREKKESFPLTVTSAQKNPTAFYLCASSIGGQLQETQYFGPGTRLLVL.

The chain uses TRBV6-1 and TRBJ1-1; D gene ambiguous. This CDR3 has 14 amino acids. The ends were cut back, 2 bases at V and 2 bases at J, with 9 bases in the middle. Per the germline V gene, CDR1 is MNHNS and CDR2 is SASEGT. The CDR3 region has the DNA TGTGCCAGCAGTGAATTACGGGTCAACACTGAAGCTTTCTTT. Protein product: CASSELRVNTEAFF.

The V gene is TRBV7-9, the J gene TRBJ2-7; perhaps TRBD2 as D (5 bases). This CDR3 comprises 14 residues. V was pared by 7 bases and J by 2 bases, with 15 bases between. CDR1 is SEHNR, CDR2 FQNEAQ, per germline (reference sequence). The CDR3 nucleotides read TGTGCCAGCACTCCGCGGGCAGGCACCTACGAGCAGTACTTC. Translated, it gives CASTPRAGTYEQYF.

The CDR3 here is CASSPRQRGGEQYF. DNA for the CDR3: TGTGCCAGCTCACCACGGCAAAGGGGGGGCGAGCAGTACTTC. The V gene is TRBV18, the J gene TRBJ2-7; D is possibly TRBD2 (7 bases). Germline loops: CDR1 KGHSH, CDR2 LQKENI. V shed 1 base and J shed 6 bases, with 13 bases lying between them. This CDR3 is built from 14 residues.

On this clone itself: The sample carries other DNA sequences with the same CDR3. This chain connects TRBV7-3 to TRBJ2-2; maybe TRBD2 (5 bases). The V gene lost 1 base and the J gene lost 4 bases, with 7 bases spanning the gap. Per the germline V gene, CDR1 is SGHTA and CDR2 is FQGTGA. CDR3 length: 14 residues. The CDR3 nucleotides read TGTGCCAGCAGCTTAAGTGGGAGCACCGGGGAGCTGTTTTTT. It codes for CASSLSGSTGELFF. The full variable domain, its missing parts supplied by reference TRBV7-3 and TRBJ2-2, is GAGVSQTPSNKVTEKGKYVELRCDPISGHTALYWYRQSLGQGPEFLIYFQGTGAADDSGLPNDRFFAVRPEGSVSTLKIQRTERGDSAVYLCASSLSGSTGELFFGEGSRLTVL.

This sequence joins TRBV29-1 and TRBJ1-4, with D tentatively TRBD1 (5 bases). The length of the CDR3 is 14 residues. From germline, CDR1 is SQVTM and CDR2 ANQGSEA. V lost 3 bases, J lost 7 bases, and 15 bases lay in between. The DNA of the CDR3 is TGCAGCGTTGATACAGGCGCAGGGTTTGAAAAACTGTTTTTT. This encodes CSVDTGAGFEKLFF.

The chain joins TRBV5-6 to TRBJ1-1, with D possibly being TRBD1 (5 bases). This CDR3 spans 13 amino acids. Trimming removed 4 bases at V and 5 bases at J, with 12 bases between. CDR1 is SGHDT and CDR2 is YYEEEE in the germline V gene. CDR3 bases: TGTGCCAGCAGCGGGGGAGCGAGAACTGAAGCTTTCTTT. The encoded protein is CASSGGARTEAFF.

V usage is TRBV30 and J usage is TRBJ2-7; no definite D call. Trimming removed 0 bases from V and 2 bases from J, with 5 bases in between. The CDR3 loop spans 12 amino acids. Per the germline V gene, CDR1 is GTSNPN and CDR2 is SVGIG (reference sequence). The DNA of the CDR3 is TGTGCCTGGAGTGTTGCCACCTACGAGCAGTACTTC. Its protein product is CAWSVATYEQYF.

The chain employs TRBV7-3 and TRBJ2-7, with TRBD1 matching over 10 bases. J lost 5 bases, V lost 1 base, and 8 bases had no gene match. Per germline, CDR1 SGHTA and CDR2 FQGTGA. CDR3 length: 16 amino acids. The CDR3 protein is CASSLSRDRGSHEQYF. Here the CDR3 DNA reads TGTGCCAGCAGCTTAAGCCGGGACAGGGGATCCCACGAGCAGTACTTC. The full variable domain, rest sourced from reference TRBV7-3 and TRBJ2-7, is GAGVSQTPSNKVTEKGKYVELRCDPISGHTALYWYRQSLGQGPEFLIYFQGTGAADDSGLPNDRFFAVRPEGSVSTLKIQRTERGDSAVYLCASSLSRDRGSHEQYFGPGTRLTVT.

The CDR3 bases are TGTGCCTGGAGGCCGGGCCTCAATCAGCCCCAGCATTTT. Its translation is CAWRPGLNQPQHF. The rearrangement uses TRBV30 and TRBJ1-5; D remains ambiguous. The CDR3 sequence is 13 residues long. The V end lost 3 bases, the J end lost 3 bases, and 9 bases lay between the germline ends. CDR1 and CDR2 from the germline V gene are GTSNPN and SVGIG (reference sequence).

V is TRBV21-1 and J is TRBJ2-1; the DNA was not used to check the table's D call, TRBD2. TRBV21-1 is described as a pseudogene. CDR3 size: 16 residues. CDR3 in amino acids: CASSFRDSRSYNEQFF. The CDR3, as DNA: TGTGCCAGCAGCTTCCGGGACTCTCGCTCCTACAATGAGCAGTTCTTC.

The chain employs TRBV19 and TRBJ2-1; D might be TRBD2 (5 bases). The CDR3 totals 13 residues. V was clipped by 9 bases and J by 4 bases, with 13 bases between them. Germline loops: CDR1 LNHDA, CDR2 SQIVND (reference sequence). The CDR3, as DNA: TGTGCCAGCGAGCGGCAAGGGTACAATGAGCAGTTCTTC. This codes for CASERQGYNEQFF.

This chain joins TRBV4-2 and TRBJ2-7; no clear D. V lost 0 bases and J lost 4, with 7 bases in between. The germline gives CDR1 LGHNA, CDR2 YNFKEQ. The CDR3 runs to 13 residues. The CDR3 coding sequence is TGTGCCAGCAGCCAAGATTTAAATTACGAGCAGTACTTC. Its protein is CASSQDLNYEQYF.

The CDR3 reads CASSSRQGSYYGYTF. The CDR3 nucleotides are TGTGCCAGCAGTTCCCGACAGGGGTCCTATTATGGCTACACCTTC. The rearrangement joins TRBV27 to TRBJ1-2; 8 nucleotides line up with TRBD1. Germline V CDR1 and CDR2: MNHEY, SMNVEV (reference sequence). V trimming: 4 bases; J trimming: 5 bases; junction bases outside the gene matches: 9. The CDR3 is 15 amino acids.

The chain links TRBV30 to TRBJ1-4, with 9 bases matching TRBD1. The germline V gene has CDR1 GTSNPN and CDR2 SVGIG (reference sequence). V was pared by 3 bases and J by 11 bases, with 1 base of the junction left unmatched. The CDR3 extends over 11 amino acids. CDR3 DNA sequence: TGTGCCTGGAGCGGGACAGGGAAACTGTTTTTT. Its protein is CAWSGTGKLFF.

The chain links TRBV19 to TRBJ1-1; D unclear. V shed 1 base and J shed 1 base, with 7 bases lying between them. The germline CDR1 and CDR2 sequences are LNHDA and SQIVND (reference sequence). The CDR3 spans 14 residues. For the CDR3, the DNA is TGTGCCAGTAGTATAGGGACGGCGAACACTGAAGCTTTCTTT. This translates into CASSIGTANTEAFF.

The chain links TRBV4-1 to TRBJ2-1, with 12 bases fitting TRBD2. CDR1 MGHRA and CDR2 YSYEKL come from the germline V gene. The CDR3 is made up of 18 amino acids. J was trimmed by 2 bases and V by 0 bases; bases with no gene match: 5. The CDR3 DNA follows: TGCGCCAGCAGCCAAGATTCTAGCGGGAGGGTTGCCTACAATGAGCAGTTCTTC. Amino acid sequence: CASSQDSSGRVAYNEQFF.

Comments on this clone: The same CDR3 arises from other DNA sequences in this sample as well. This rearrangement joins TRBV5-4 to TRBJ2-7; D not resolved. The CDR3 covers 13 residues. CDR1 is SGHNT and CDR2 is YYREEE in the germline V gene (reference sequence). With 0 bases removed from V and 7 bases from J, the gap between germline ends came to 11 bases. The CDR3 sequence is CASSLGKHGEQYF. In nucleotides, the CDR3 is TGTGCCAGCAGCTTGGGTAAACACGGGGAGCAGTACTTC. Complete variable domain (other parts from reference TRBV5-4 and TRBJ2-7): ETGVTQSPTHLIKTRGQQVTLRCSSQSGHNTVSWYQQALGQGPQFIFQYYREEENGRGNFPPRFSGLQFPNYSSELNVNALELDDSALYLCASSLGKHGEQYFGPGTRLTVT.

V usage is TRBV7-2 and J usage is TRBJ2-1, with D maybe TRBD2 (6 bases). The CDR3 extends over 16 amino acids. CDR1 and CDR2 from the germline V gene are SGHTA and FQGNSA. V was shortened by 2 bases and J by 2 bases, with 13 bases between the two germline ends. The CDR3 loop reads CASSLMGGAPYNEQFF. CDR3 coding DNA: TGTGCCAGCAGCTTAATGGGCGGGGCCCCCTACAATGAGCAGTTCTTC.

This chain uses TRBV28 with TRBJ2-7, with TRBD2 matching over 8 bases. Germline trimming cut 5 bases from V and 2 bases from J; bases unmatched to any gene: 5. The CDR3 is made up of 14 amino acids. Germline CDR1 reads MDHEN; CDR2 reads SYDVKM. CDR3 protein: CASSPAGVAYEQYF. The CDR3 DNA is TGTGCCAGCAGTCCAGCGGGAGTTGCCTACGAGCAGTACTTC.

The rearrangement uses TRBV11-3 and TRBJ2-2; D remains unclear. Trimming removed 0 bases at V and 1 base at J, with 9 bases between. Germline CDR1 reads SGHNT; CDR2 reads YENEEA. This CDR3 is 16 amino acids long. The CDR3 is CASSLDTVENTGELFF. CDR3 DNA: TGTGCCAGCAGCTTAGACACGGTAGAGAACACCGGGGAGCTGTTTTTT. The full variable domain, in which reference TRBV11-3 and TRBJ2-2 provide the parts outside the CDR3, is EAGVVQSPRYKIIEKKQPVAFWCNPISGHNTLYWYLQNLGQGPELLIRYENEEAVDDSQLPKDRFSAERLKGVDSTLKIQPAELGDSAVYLCASSLDTVENTGELFFGEGSRLTVL.

The chain carries TRBV5-1 and TRBJ2-1; 11 bases map to TRBD2. The CDR3 runs 16 residues. Losses at the gene ends were 4 bases for V and 8 bases for J; bases not matched to a gene: 11. Germline CDR1 reads SGHRS; CDR2 reads YFSETQ. The CDR3: CASSQRASGRMDEQFF. CDR3 bases: TGCGCCAGCAGCCAGCGAGCTAGCGGGAGGATGGATGAGCAGTTCTTC.